This T cell receptor beta chain came from a study of metastatic and nonmetastatic thyroid tumors. TCRdb re-clonotyped the PCR reads through MiXCR. This sample has 35,000 to 40,000 clones, with around 17% found just once. This clone was found many times. This CDR3 is built from 13 residues. Germline lookup yields CDR1 DFQATT and CDR2 SNEGSKA (reference sequence). Trimming left V 2 bases short and J 0 bases short, with 8 bases between. Before thyroid surgery, none of the patients had received any treatment. The TCR was taken from a female donor with papillary thyroid cancer or a benign thyroid nodule (not recorded which). Some clones in this sample may be carry-over from other donors' samples. V and J are TRBV20-1 and TRBJ2-7; D is undetermined. Material: tumor tissue. The CDR3 region is CSARSGYSYEQYF. The CDR3 DNA sequence: TGCAGTGCTAGATCCGGTTACTCCTACGAGCAGTACTTC.